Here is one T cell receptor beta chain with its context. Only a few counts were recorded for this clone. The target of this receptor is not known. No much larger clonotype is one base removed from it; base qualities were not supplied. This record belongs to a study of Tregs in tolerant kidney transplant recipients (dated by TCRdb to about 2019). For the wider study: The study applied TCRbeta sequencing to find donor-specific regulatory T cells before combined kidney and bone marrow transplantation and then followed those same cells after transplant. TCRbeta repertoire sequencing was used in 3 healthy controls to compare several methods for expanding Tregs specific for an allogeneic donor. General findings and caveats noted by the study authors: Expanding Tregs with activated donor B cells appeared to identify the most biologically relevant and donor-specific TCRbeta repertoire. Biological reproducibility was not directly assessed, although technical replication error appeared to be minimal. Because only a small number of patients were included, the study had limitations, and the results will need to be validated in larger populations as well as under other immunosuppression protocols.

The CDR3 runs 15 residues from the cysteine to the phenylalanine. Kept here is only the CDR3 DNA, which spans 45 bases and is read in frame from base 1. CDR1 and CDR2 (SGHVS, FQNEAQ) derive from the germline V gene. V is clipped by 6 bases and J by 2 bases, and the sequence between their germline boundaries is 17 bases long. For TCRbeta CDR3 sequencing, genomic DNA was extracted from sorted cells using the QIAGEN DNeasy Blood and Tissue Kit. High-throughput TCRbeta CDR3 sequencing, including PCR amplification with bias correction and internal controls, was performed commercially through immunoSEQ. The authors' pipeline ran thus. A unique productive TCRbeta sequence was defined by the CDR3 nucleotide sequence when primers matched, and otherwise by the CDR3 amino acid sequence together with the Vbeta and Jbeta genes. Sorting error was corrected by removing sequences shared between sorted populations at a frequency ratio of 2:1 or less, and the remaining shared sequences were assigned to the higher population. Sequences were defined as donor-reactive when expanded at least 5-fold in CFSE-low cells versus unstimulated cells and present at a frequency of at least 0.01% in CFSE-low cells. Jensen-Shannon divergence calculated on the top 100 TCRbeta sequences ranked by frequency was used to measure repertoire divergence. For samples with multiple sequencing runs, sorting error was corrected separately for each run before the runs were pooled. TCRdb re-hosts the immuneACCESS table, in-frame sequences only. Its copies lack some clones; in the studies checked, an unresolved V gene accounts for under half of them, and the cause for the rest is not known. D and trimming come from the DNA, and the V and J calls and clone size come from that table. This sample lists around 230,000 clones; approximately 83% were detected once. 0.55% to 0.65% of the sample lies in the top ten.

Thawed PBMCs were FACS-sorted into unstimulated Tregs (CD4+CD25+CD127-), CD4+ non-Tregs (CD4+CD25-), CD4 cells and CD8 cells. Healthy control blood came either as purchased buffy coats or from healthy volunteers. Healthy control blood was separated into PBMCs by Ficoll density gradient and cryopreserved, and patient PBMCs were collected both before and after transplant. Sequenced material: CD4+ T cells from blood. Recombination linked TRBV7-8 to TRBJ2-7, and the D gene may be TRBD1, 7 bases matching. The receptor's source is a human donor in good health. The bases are TGTGCCAGCAGTTCCCGACAGGGCGGGGCCTACGAGCAGTACTTC. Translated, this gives CASSSRQGGAYEQYF.